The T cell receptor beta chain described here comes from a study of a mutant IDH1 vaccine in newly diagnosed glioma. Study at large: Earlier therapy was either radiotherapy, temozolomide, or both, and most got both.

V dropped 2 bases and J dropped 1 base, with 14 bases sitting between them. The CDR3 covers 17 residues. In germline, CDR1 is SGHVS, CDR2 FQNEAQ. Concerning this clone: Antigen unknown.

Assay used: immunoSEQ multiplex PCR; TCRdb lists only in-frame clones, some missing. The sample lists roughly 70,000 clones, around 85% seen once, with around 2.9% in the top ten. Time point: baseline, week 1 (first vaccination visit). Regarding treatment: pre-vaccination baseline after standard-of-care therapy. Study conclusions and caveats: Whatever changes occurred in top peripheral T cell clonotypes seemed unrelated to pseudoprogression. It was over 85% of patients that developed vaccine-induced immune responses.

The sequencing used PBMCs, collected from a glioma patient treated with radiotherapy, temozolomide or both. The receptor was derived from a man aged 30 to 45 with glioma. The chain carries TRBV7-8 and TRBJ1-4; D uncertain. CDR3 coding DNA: TGTGCCAGCAGCTTATCAGTCCTTGCCGGAACTAATGAAAAACTGTTTTTT. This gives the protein CASSLSVLAGTNEKLFF.